This T cell receptor beta chain was sequenced for a study of blood T cell repertoires in COVID-19. TCRdb's copy holds only in-frame clones and misses some; the assay was immunoSEQ multiplex PCR. The sample lists more than 45,000 clones; around 81% were seen once. The clonotype comes from a human donor in a cohort sampled during active COVID-19. The sequenced sample was peripheral blood.

For the CDR3, the DNA is TGTGCCACCAGTGATTTTGCAACGCTCTTGCGGGAGTGCCACGAGCAGTACTTC. This gives the protein CATSDFATLLRECHEQYF. The chain joins TRBV24-1 to TRBJ2-7, with 7 bases lining up with TRBD2. V shed 1 base, J shed 5 bases, and the junction held 16 bases outside the gene matches. The V gene's germline CDR1 is KGHDR and CDR2 SFDVKD. This CDR3 is 18 amino acids long.